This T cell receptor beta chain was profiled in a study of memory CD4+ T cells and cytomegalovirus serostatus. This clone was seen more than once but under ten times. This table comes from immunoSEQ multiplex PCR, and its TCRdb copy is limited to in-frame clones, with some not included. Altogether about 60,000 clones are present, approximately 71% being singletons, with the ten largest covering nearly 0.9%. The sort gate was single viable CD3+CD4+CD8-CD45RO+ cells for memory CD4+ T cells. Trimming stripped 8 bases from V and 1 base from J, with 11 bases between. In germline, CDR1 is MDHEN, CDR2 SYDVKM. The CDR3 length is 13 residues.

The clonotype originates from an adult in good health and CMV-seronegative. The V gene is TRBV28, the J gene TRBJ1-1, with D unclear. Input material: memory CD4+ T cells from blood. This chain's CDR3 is CASASLGNTEAFF. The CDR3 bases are TGTGCCAGCGCATCCCTAGGGAACACTGAAGCTTTCTTT.